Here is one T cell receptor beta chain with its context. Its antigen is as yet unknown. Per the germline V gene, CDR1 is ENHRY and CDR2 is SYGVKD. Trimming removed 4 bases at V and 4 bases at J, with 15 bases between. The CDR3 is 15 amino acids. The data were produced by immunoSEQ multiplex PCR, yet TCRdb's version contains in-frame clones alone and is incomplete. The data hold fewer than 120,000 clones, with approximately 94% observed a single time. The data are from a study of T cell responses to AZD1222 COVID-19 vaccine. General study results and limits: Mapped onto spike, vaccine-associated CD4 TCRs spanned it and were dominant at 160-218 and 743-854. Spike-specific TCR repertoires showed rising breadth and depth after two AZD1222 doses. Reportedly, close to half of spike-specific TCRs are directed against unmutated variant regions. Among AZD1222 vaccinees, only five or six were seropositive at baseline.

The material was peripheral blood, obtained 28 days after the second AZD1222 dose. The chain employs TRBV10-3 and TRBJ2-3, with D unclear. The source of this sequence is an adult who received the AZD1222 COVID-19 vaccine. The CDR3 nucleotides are TGTGCCATCAGTGGTAGACTCTTTGTTTCAGATACGCAGTATTTT. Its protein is CAISGRLFVSDTQYF.